The next 3 T cell receptor beta chains were all read from a single sample in a study of blood T cell repertoires in COVID-19. TCRdb's copy holds only in-frame clones and misses some; the assay was immunoSEQ multiplex PCR. The table shows almost 400,000 clones, with around nine tenths occurring only once. The sample taken for sequencing was PBMCs or T cells enriched from blood (not recorded which). The receptors stem from a woman in her 30s with acute COVID-19.

This clone showed up just once. V usage is TRBV19 and J usage is TRBJ1-5; the D gene is possibly TRBD1 (5 bases). This CDR3 region has 13 residues. The V gene's germline CDR1 is LNHDA and CDR2 SQIVND (reference sequence). V was cut by 6 bases and J by 4 bases, with 10 bases left in between. The CDR3 DNA reads as TGTGCCAGTAGGGACATCTCAAATCAGCCCCAGCATTTT. Its protein is CASRDISNQPQHF.

This chain joins TRBV5-8 and TRBJ2-7; 8 nucleotides agree with TRBD1. Germline lookup yields CDR1 SGHTS and CDR2 YDEGEE. The CDR3 has 16 residues. Unmatched junction bases numbered 14, after V lost 4 bases and J lost 5 bases. The CDR3 nucleotides are TGTGCCAGCAGCCTAAGAGTCACAGGGGGAGGTGACGAGCAGTACTTC. It translates to CASSLRVTGGGDEQYF.

A single count supports this clone. V gene TRBV5-1 combines with J gene TRBJ1-2; TRBD1 might be the D (6 bases). V was clipped by 0 bases and J by 11 bases, with 17 bases between them. Germline CDR1 and CDR2: SGHRS and YFSETQ. The CDR3 is 14 residues long. The CDR3 nucleotides are TGCGCCAGCAGCTTGGGGGGGACACAGACTATTTACACCTTC. It codes for CASSLGGTQTIYTF.